The next 28 T cell receptor beta chains were all read from a single sample in a study of regulatory T cells in long-lasting Graves disease. In building TCR beta libraries, iRepertoire HTBI primers were used together with Arm-PCR of CDR3 regions. TCRdb used MiXCR to reprocess the multiplex PCR reads, holding one entry per CDR3 protein. The table lists more than 300,000 distinct CDR3 sequences, 12% of them singletons, with about 19% in the top ten. Time point of the sample: newly diagnosed GD, antithyroid drugs for less than 3 months. RNA from PBMCs was the source of the TCR library. This sample was also put to use in a study of T cells in Graves' hyperthyroidism and ophthalmopathy.

The sample was peripheral blood mononuclear cells (PBMCs), taken at new diagnosis, from a patient treated with antithyroid drugs. Every receptor here comes from a woman aged 18-30 years with Graves disease.

With regard to this clonotype: It is likely a read error, because the conserved phenylalanine at the end of the CDR3 is missing. The V gene is TRBV20-1, the J gene TRBJ1-6; D is unresolved. The CDR3 runs to 14 residues. Per the germline V gene, CDR1 is DFQATT and CDR2 is SNEGSKA (reference sequence). Trimming left V 6 bases short and J 6 bases short, with 15 bases between. The CDR3: CSALAGISNSPLHS. The CDR3 DNA reads as TGCAGTGCCCTTGCCGGGATCAGTAATTCACCCCTCCACTCT.

This chain connects TRBV11-1 to TRBJ2-5, with D possibly TRBD2 on 5 matching bases. Trimming stripped 9 bases from V and 2 bases from J, with 22 bases between. Per the germline V gene, CDR1 is SGHAT and CDR2 is FQDESV (reference sequence). The CDR3 spans 16 residues. CDR3 in DNA: TGTGCCAGTAGTATCGCCCCTGGACCGGGGCAAGAGACCCAGTACTTC. Translating it yields CASSIAPGPGQETQYF.

This clonotype was detected only a few times. The DNA of the CDR3 is TGTGCCTGGAGCCCCATCAGGGTCGTCAATGAGCAGTTCTTC. It is translated as CAWSPIRVVNEQFF. The chain employs TRBV30 and TRBJ2-1, with D possibly TRBD1 on 5 matching bases. Germline V lookup: CDR1 GTSNPN, CDR2 SVGIG (reference sequence). CDR3 size: 14 residues. The V and J ends lost 3 bases and 6 bases respectively, with 15 bases between them.

This clonotype was found many times. This chain connects TRBV28 to TRBJ1-5; 9 nucleotides match TRBD1. The CDR3 has 18 residues. Trimming took 3 bases from V and 4 from J; bases not matched to a gene: 13. Germline lookup yields CDR1 MDHEN and CDR2 SYDVKM. The CDR3 spells CASSFNGTGTYLNQPQHF. The DNA for the CDR3 is TGTGCCAGCAGTTTTAATGGGACAGGGACCTATCTTAATCAGCCCCAGCATTTT. Complete variable domain (other parts from reference TRBV28 and TRBJ1-5): DVKVTQSSRYLVKRTGEKVFLECVQDMDHENMFWYRQDPGLGLRLIYFSYDVKMKEKGDIPEGYSVSREKKERFSLILESASTNQTSMYLCASSFNGTGTYLNQPQHFGDGTRLSIL.

The sample holds many counts of this clonotype. This chain uses TRBV7-2 with TRBJ1-1; 8 bases fit TRBD1. Germline loops: CDR1 SGHTA, CDR2 FQGNSA. The CDR3 runs 13 residues. V shed 7 bases, J shed 6 bases, and the junction held 7 bases outside the gene matches. The CDR3 is CASKIQGAPEAFF. The CDR3 nucleotides read TGTGCCAGCAAAATCCAGGGGGCCCCTGAAGCTTTCTTT.

The V and J genes are TRBV5-6 and TRBJ2-1; 16 positions agree with TRBD2. This CDR3 spans 18 amino acids. Germline CDR1 and CDR2: SGHDT and YYEEEE. The ends lost 0 bases at V and 2 bases at J; junction bases unmatched: 2. CDR3 loop: CASSLEGLAGGTYNEQFF. As DNA, the CDR3 is TGTGCCAGCAGCTTGGAGGGACTAGCGGGAGGGACCTACAATGAGCAGTTCTTC.

V is TRBV19 and J is TRBJ1-5; tentative D call: TRBD1 (6 bases). The CDR3 covers 14 residues. CDR1 and CDR2 (germline): LNHDA, SQIVND (reference sequence). V lost 7 bases and J 7 bases, leaving 17 bases between the germline ends. The CDR3 sequence is CASTTGFELQPQHF. CDR3 sequence (DNA): TGTGCCAGTACCACAGGGTTTGAATTACAGCCCCAGCATTTT.

The rearrangement joins TRBV6-5 to TRBJ1-5; D unresolved. The CDR3 has 15 residues. The germline V and J ends were trimmed by 3 bases and 1 base, with 10 bases remaining between them. Germline V gene sequence: CDR1 MNHEY, CDR2 SVGAGI. In DNA form, the CDR3 reads TGTGCCAGCAGTTATGAGGACGGAAGCAATCAGCCCCAGCATTTT. Amino acid sequence: CASSYEDGSNQPQHF.

This clonotype has just a few counts. The rearrangement joins TRBV10-3 to TRBJ1-2; D remains ambiguous. The CDR3 covers 13 residues. V lost 10 bases to trimming and J lost 5 bases, with 17 bases between them. Germline V CDR1 and CDR2: ENHRY, SYGVKD. DNA of the CDR3: TGTGCCACCTATGACCCGGCGGGGTATGGCTACACCTTC. Translated, it gives CATYDPAGYGYTF.

This clonotype was found many times. V and J are TRBV27 and TRBJ1-2, with D tentatively TRBD1 (6 bases). The CDR3 is made up of 14 amino acids. Trimming shortened V by 4 bases and J by 8 bases, and 17 bases separated the two germline ends. Germline V CDR1 and CDR2: MNHEY, SMNVEV (reference sequence). The CDR3 here is CASSYRDIGGGYTF. The CDR3 nucleotides read TGTGCCAGCAGTTACCGGGACATCGGCGGCGGCTACACCTTC.

In its sample, this clonotype was seen many times. The genes are TRBV6-1 and TRBJ2-5; TRBD2 agrees at 13 bases. The CDR3 consists of 17 residues. With V trimmed by 5 bases and J by 2 bases, 8 bases remained unmatched. Per the germline V gene, CDR1 is MNHNS and CDR2 is SASEGT. CDR3 nucleotides: TGTGCCAGCAGTCTTTACCCGACTAGCGGGGGGCAAGAGACCCAGTACTTC. This gives the protein CASSLYPTSGGQETQYF.

The chain recombines TRBV6-2 or TRBV6-3 with TRBJ1-2, with D hard to call. CDR1 MNHEY and CDR2 SVGEGT come from the germline V gene. This CDR3 has 13 residues. V shed 5 bases and J shed 1 base, with 8 bases lying between them. The CDR3 here is CASSVGLNYGYTF. CDR3 in DNA: TGTGCCAGCAGTGTCGGACTTAACTATGGCTACACCTTC.

This clonotype was found a few times. The chain has TRBV4-3 and TRBJ2-3; maybe TRBD2 (6 bases). The CDR3 has 16 residues. The germline CDR1 and CDR2 sequences are LGHNA and YSLEER. V shed 4 bases and J shed 2 bases, with 16 bases lying between them. The CDR3 DNA is TGCGCCAGCAGCCTGGAATGGGGGGACTTCACAGATACGCAGTATTTT. Amino acid sequence: CASSLEWGDFTDTQYF.

This clonotype has just a few counts. This may arise from a read error, as a much more abundant clone is one base away. The V and J genes are TRBV11-2 and TRBJ1-5, with unresolved D. Trimming took 2 bases from V and 9 from J, leaving 11 bases between them. In germline, CDR1 is SGHAT, CDR2 FQNNGV. The CDR3 loop spans 13 amino acids. CDR3 in amino acids: CASSLFSSRPQHF. DNA of the CDR3: TGTGCCAGCAGCTTATTTTCTAGTCGGCCCCAGCATTTT.

Ten or more counts support this clonotype. The J gene is TRBJ1-5, the V gene TRBV18; D remains ambiguous. The ends were cut back, 0 bases at V and 6 bases at J, with 12 bases in the middle. The CDR3 has 15 amino acids. Germline V gene lookup returns CDR1 KGHSH and CDR2 LQKENI. The CDR3: CASSPPESYGQPQHF. CDR3 DNA sequence: TGTGCCAGCTCACCACCGGAGTCATATGGTCAGCCCCAGCATTTT.

There are many counts of this clonotype. The chain joins TRBV6-2 or TRBV6-3 to TRBJ2-7; a possible D gene is TRBD1 (5 bases). CDR1 is MNHEY, CDR2 SVGEGT, per germline. The CDR3 loop spans 15 amino acids. Trimming pared 4 bases from V and 3 bases from J, leaving 16 bases between. CDR3 region: CASSLDRSSNYEQYF. The CDR3 nucleotides are TGTGCCAGCAGTTTAGACAGATCTTCGAACTACGAGCAGTACTTC.

The genes are TRBV6-4 and TRBJ2-1; D gene uncertain. The CDR3 consists of 13 residues. The germline V gene encodes CDR1 MRHNA and CDR2 SNTAGT. The V gene lost 0 bases and the J gene lost 4 bases, with 4 bases spanning the gap. The CDR3 loop reads CASSDSWYNEQFF. Here the CDR3 DNA reads TGTGCCAGCAGTGACTCGTGGTACAATGAGCAGTTCTTC.

V and J are TRBV4-1 and TRBJ1-2; D is undetermined. V gave up 1 base and J gave up 3 bases, with 15 bases separating them. Germline lookup yields CDR1 MGHRA and CDR2 YSYEKL. This CDR3 comprises 16 residues. The CDR3: CASSQVLGIVDYGYTF. The CDR3 DNA reads as TGCGCCAGCAGCCAAGTCCTTGGCATAGTCGACTATGGCTACACCTTC.

This clonotype was detected ten times or more. This sequence joins TRBV5-8 and TRBJ1-5; D remains ambiguous. This CDR3 has 16 amino acids. Germline assignment: CDR1 SGHTS and CDR2 YDEGEE. The V end lost 0 bases, the J end lost 0 bases, and 10 bases lay between the germline ends. CDR3 protein: CASSLGQTFSNQPQHF. The DNA of the CDR3 is TGTGCCAGCAGCTTGGGGCAGACTTTTAGCAATCAGCCCCAGCATTTT.

About this clonotype: One junction end disagrees with the germline gene, perhaps due to a read error. The J gene is TRBJ2-7, the V gene TRBV20-1; TRBD2 matches at 7 bases. The CDR3 has 13 residues. CDR1 DFQATT and CDR2 SNEGSKA come from the germline V gene (reference sequence). The CDR3 DNA reads TGCAATGCTTCGTGGACTAGCTCCTACGAGCAGTACTTC. Amino acid sequence: CNASWTSSYEQYF.

Ten or more counts support this clonotype. The genes are TRBV12-3 or TRBV12-4 and TRBJ2-5; D is undetermined. The V end was cut by 6 bases, the J end by 2 bases, with 10 bases between. The CDR3 spans 13 residues. The CDR3 nucleotides read TGTGCCAGCAGGACCGGGCCTCAAGAGACCCAGTACTTC. Translation gives CASRTGPQETQYF.

This clonotype was found many times. The junction shows a germline mismatch at one end, possibly a read error. The genes are TRBV15 and TRBJ1-1; a weak D match, TRBD1 (5 bases). Per the germline V gene, CDR1 is LNHNV and CDR2 is YYDKDF (reference sequence). The CDR3 totals 18 residues. The CDR3 here is CATSPLTGRGHLDTDAFF. The CDR3 bases are TGTGCCACCAGCCCCTTGACGGGACGAGGCCATTTAGACACTGACGCTTTCTTT.

This chain joins TRBV14 and TRBJ1-1; D remains unclear. This CDR3 has 13 amino acids. Germline V CDR1 and CDR2: SGHDN, FVKESK. V lost 1 base and J lost 5, with 8 bases in between. In nucleotides, the CDR3 is TGTGCCAGCAGCCAAGGGATGCGGACTGAAGCTTTCTTT. Protein sequence: CASSQGMRTEAFF.

This clonotype has just one count. The V and J genes are TRBV12-3 or TRBV12-4 and TRBJ2-3, with D hard to call. Trimming removed 4 bases at V and 4 bases at J, with 12 bases between. This CDR3 comprises 14 residues. The CDR3 spells CASSSSGFADTQYF. The CDR3 nucleotides are TGTGCCAGCAGTTCATCAGGCTTTGCAGATACGCAGTATTTT.

This clonotype was observed at least ten times. V usage is TRBV20-1 and J usage is TRBJ2-3; 8 bases align to TRBD2. Germline assignment: CDR1 DFQATT and CDR2 SNEGSKA (reference sequence). CDR3 length equals 13 residues. CDR3 DNA sequence: TGCAGCATAAGCGGGGGTAGCACAGATACGCAGTATTTT. Protein: CSISGGSTDTQYF.

This clonotype appeared a few times. This sequence joins TRBV4-2 and TRBJ1-5; D unresolved. Germline V lookup: CDR1 LGHNA, CDR2 YNFKEQ. V was clipped by 1 base and J by 7 bases, with 14 bases between them. The CDR3 runs to 15 residues. The CDR3 spells CASSQVGPAGQPQHF. Written as DNA, the CDR3 is TGTGCCAGCAGCCAAGTCGGCCCCGCTGGGCAGCCCCAGCATTTT.

The genes are TRBV6-1 and TRBJ1-5; D may be TRBD1 (5 bases). Germline V CDR1 and CDR2: MNHNS, SASEGT. This CDR3 region has 14 residues. Trimming cost V 10 bases and J 6 bases, with 19 bases left between them. The chain's CDR3 is CAIGNGGVGQPQHF. For the CDR3, the DNA is TGTGCCATCGGGAATGGGGGTGTGGGTCAGCCCCAGCATTTT.

This clonotype has ten or more counts. The chain combines TRBV7-3 with TRBJ2-1; no clear D. Trimming left V 3 bases short and J 2 bases short, with 8 bases between. The CDR3 spans 14 residues. Germline V gives CDR1 SGHTA, CDR2 FQGTGA. CDR3 nucleotides: TGTGCCAGCAGCTTTGTCGGTCCCTACAATGAGCAGTTCTTC. This codes for CASSFVGPYNEQFF.